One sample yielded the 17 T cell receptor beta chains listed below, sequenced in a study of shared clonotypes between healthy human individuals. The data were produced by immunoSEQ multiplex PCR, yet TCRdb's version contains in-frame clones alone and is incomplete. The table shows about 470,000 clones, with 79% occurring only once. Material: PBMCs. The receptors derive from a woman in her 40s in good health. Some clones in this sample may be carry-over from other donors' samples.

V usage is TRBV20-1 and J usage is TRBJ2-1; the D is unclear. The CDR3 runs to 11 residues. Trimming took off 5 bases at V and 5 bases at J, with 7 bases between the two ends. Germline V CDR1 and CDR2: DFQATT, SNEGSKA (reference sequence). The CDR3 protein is CSAQTDNEQFF. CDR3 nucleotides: TGCAGTGCTCAGACTGACAATGAGCAGTTCTTC.

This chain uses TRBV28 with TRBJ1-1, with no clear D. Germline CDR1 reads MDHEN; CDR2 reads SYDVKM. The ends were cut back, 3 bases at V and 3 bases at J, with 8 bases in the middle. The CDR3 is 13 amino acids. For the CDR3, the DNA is TGTGCCAGCAGTTTGACCACTGACACTGAAGCTTTCTTT. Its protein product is CASSLTTDTEAFF.

In DNA, the CDR3 is TGTGCCAGCAGCCCGGAGTGGGCTGAAGCTTTCTTT. Its protein is CASSPEWAEAFF. The V and J genes are TRBV7-2 and TRBJ1-1; D is uncertain. Germline-derived CDR1 and CDR2 are SGHTA and FQGNSA. Deletions cut 5 bases from V and 6 bases from J, with 10 bases between. This CDR3 has 12 residues.

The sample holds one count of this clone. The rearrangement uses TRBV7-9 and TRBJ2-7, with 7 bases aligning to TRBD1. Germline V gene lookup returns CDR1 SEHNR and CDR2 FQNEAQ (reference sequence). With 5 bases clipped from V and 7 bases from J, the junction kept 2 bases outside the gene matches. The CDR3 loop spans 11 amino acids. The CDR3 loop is CASSLRGEQYF. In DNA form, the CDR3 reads TGTGCCAGCAGCCTCAGGGGGGAGCAGTACTTC.

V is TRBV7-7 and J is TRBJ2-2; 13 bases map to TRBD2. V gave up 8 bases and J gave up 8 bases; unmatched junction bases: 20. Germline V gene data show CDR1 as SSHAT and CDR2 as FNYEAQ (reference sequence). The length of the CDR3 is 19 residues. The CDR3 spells CASAPGLAGVGAFEGELFF. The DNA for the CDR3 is TGTGCCAGCGCCCCCGGACTAGCGGGAGTGGGGGCCTTTGAAGGGGAGCTGTTTTTT.

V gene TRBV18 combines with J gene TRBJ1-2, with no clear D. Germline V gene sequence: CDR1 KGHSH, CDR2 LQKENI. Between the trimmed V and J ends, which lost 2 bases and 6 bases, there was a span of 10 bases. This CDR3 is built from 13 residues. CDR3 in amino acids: CASSPSPRDGYTF. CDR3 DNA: TGTGCCAGCTCACCATCCCCACGGGATGGCTACACCTTC.

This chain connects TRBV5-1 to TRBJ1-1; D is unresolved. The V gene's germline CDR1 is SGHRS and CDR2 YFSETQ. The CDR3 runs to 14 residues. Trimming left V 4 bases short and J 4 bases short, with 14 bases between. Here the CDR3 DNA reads TGCGCCAGCAGCCCGAGAGTGGAGGGCACTGAAGCTTTCTTT. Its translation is CASSPRVEGTEAFF.

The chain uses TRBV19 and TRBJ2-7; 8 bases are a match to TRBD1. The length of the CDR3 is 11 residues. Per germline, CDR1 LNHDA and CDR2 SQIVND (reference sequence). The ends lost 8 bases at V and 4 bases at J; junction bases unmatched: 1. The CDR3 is CASGQGYEQYF. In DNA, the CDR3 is TGTGCCAGTGGACAGGGTTACGAGCAGTACTTC.

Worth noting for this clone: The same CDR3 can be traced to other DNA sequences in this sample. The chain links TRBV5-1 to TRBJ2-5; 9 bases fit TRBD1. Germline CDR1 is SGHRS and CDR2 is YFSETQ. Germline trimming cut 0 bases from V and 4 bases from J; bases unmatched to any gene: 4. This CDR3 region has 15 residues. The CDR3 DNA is TGCGCCAGCAGCTTGGACAGGGGGCGCGGAGAGACCCAGTACTTC. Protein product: CASSLDRGRGETQYF.

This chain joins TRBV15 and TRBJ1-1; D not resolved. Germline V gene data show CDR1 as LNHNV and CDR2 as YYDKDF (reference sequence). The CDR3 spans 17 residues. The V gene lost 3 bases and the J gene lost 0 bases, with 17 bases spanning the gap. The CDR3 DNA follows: TGTGCCACCAGCAGCTTCGGACGGAACGGGATGAACACTGAAGCTTTCTTT. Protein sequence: CATSSFGRNGMNTEAFF.

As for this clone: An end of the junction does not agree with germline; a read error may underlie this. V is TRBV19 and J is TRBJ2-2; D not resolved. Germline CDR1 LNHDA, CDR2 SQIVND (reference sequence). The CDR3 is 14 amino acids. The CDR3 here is CASSTQASTGELFF. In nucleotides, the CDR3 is TGTGCCAGCAGTACCCAGGCGAGCACCGGGGAGCTGTTTTTT.

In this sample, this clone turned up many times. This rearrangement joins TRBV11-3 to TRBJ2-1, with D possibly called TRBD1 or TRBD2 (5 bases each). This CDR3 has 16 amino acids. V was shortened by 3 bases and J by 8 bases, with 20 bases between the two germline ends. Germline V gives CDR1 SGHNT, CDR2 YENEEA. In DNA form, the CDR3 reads TGTGCCAGCAGCTTGGGGAGACCAGGGTTAGGTGATGAGCAGTTCTTC. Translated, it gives CASSLGRPGLGDEQFF.

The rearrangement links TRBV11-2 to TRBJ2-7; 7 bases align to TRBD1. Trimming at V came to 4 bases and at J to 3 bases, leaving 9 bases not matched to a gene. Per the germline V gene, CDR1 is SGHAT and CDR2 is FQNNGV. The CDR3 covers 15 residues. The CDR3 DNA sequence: TGTGCCAGCAGCTCGGGGACAGTGGCAAACTACGAGCAGTACTTC. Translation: CASSSGTVANYEQYF.

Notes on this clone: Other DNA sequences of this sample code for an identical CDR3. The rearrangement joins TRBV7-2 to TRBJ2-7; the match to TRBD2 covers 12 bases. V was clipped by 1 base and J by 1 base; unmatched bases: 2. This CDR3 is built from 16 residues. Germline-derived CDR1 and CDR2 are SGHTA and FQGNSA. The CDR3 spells CASSLEGTSGSYEQYF. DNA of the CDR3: TGTGCCAGCAGCTTAGAAGGGACTAGCGGGTCCTACGAGCAGTACTTC.

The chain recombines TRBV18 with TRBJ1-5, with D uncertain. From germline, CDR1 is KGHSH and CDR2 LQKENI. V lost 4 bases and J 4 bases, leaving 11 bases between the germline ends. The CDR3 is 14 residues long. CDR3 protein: CASSRGRGNQPQHF. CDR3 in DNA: TGTGCCAGCTCACGAGGACGGGGTAATCAGCCCCAGCATTTT.

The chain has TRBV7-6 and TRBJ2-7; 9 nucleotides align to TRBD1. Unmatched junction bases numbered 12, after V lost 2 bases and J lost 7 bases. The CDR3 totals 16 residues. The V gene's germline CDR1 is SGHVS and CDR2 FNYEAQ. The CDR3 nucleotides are TGTGCCAGCAGCTTACCCTCCGGGACAGGGCACGGGGAGCAGTACTTC. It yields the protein CASSLPSGTGHGEQYF.

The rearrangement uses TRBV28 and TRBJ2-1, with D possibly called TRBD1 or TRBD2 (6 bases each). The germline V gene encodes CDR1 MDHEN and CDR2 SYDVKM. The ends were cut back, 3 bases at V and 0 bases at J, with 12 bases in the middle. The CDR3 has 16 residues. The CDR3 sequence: CASSFRGRVSYNEQFF. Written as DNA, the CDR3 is TGTGCCAGCAGTTTTCGGGGGCGTGTCTCCTACAATGAGCAGTTCTTC.